The entry below describes one TCR beta chain. The antigen is unknown. Conventional CD4 T cells were sorted as CD4+CD127+ cells. CDR1 is MDHEN, CDR2 SYDVKM, per germline. The ends were cut back, 5 bases at V and 8 bases at J, with 16 bases in the middle. The CDR3 is 15 residues long. Using immunoSEQ multiplex PCR, the repertoire was profiled, and TCRdb retains in-frame clones only, with some absent. This table has under 30,000 clones, 96% appearing once. The record originates from a study of B cell selection in AIRE deficiency. Whole-study findings and limits: Around a third of healthy-donor shared Treg TCRbeta sequences appeared in patient Tconv cells. TCRbeta-only data showed 36.6% of shared healthy Treg sequences in healthy Tconv. Of 3657 shared Treg TCRbeta sequences, around 30% were healthy-only, approximately 9% patient-only. In TCRBV usage, CDR3 length and diversity, patient Tconv and Treg cells matched healthy donors.

The sample comprised CD4+CD127+ conventional T cells sorted from PBMCs. The sequence was obtained from a human donor in good health. The chain carries TRBV28 and TRBJ1-6; D remains ambiguous. The CDR3 loop reads CASSPSNLRYSPLHF. The CDR3, as DNA: TGTGCCAGCAGTCCTAGTAATCTGAGATATTCACCCCTCCACTTT.